This T cell receptor (beta chain) comes out of a study of identical twins' blood T cells. General observations from the study: Top TCRbeta clonotypes were shared more with twin than unrelated donors.

TCRdb analysed the 5' RACE reads with MiXCR anew, one entry per CDR3 protein. Of a few hundred thousand distinct CDR3 sequences listed, about 28% are singletons. The CDR3 length is 13 residues. As for this clonotype: Its antigen is undetermined. A junction boundary mismatches the germline segment, possibly from a read error.

This chain uses TRBV12-3 or TRBV12-4 with TRBJ1-1; D remains unclear. This receptor was obtained from a woman aged 18 to 50 in good health. The sample consisted of PBMCs. The CDR3 region is CVSSSRDDTEAFF. The DNA of the CDR3 is TGTGTCAGCAGTTCCCGTGATGACACTGAAGCTTTCTTT.